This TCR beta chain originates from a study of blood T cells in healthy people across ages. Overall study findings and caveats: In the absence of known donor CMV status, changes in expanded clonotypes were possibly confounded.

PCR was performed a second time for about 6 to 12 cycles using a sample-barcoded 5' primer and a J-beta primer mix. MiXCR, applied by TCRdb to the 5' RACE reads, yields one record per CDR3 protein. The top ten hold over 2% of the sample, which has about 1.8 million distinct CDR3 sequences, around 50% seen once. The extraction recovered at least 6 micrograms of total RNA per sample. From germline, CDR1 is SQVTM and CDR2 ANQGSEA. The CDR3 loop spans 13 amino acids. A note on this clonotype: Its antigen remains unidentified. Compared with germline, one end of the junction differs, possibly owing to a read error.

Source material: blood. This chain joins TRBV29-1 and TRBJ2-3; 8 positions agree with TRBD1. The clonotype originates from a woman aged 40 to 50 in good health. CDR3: CSVAGQGADAQYF. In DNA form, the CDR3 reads TGCAGCGTGGCCGGACAGGGAGCAGATGCGCAGTATTTT.